These T cell receptor beta chains were read from a single sample in a study of tumor and adjacent non-tumor tissue in lung cancer. TCRdb redid the calling of the multiplex PCR reads with MiXCR, one entry per CDR3 protein. The sample holds around 99,000 distinct CDR3 sequences, about 75% seen once. The sequencing sample was made of lung tumor tissue. The source is a woman aged 55-69 years with non-small cell lung cancer. CDR3s include the opening cysteine and the closing phenylalanine or tryptophan. The D gene is left open where the match is weak.

D gene | V gene | CDR3 protein
TRBD2 | TRBV11-1 | CASSPTLAGGFNEQLF
TRBD1 | TRBV24-1 | CATSDFVQGRETQYF
. | TRBV6-6 | CACSFDKESSYNSPLHF
. | TRBV11-3 | CASSLDMGSYEEHF
TRBD2 | TRBV2 | CASLLQAGTHEQYF
. | TRBV6-2/TRBV6-3 | CAGSYGPGESNEQFF
. | TRBV11-2 | CAGSLEGGHPQHF
TRBD2 | TRBV11-2 | CASSFYGGGEAKNIQYF
. | TRBV4-1 | CASSQDRVQPNYGYTF
. | TRBV5-4 | CASRQGVVESQYF
TRBD1 | TRBV11-2 | CVSSDTGANYGYTF
TRBD1 | TRBV7-9 | CASSRTQGAQETHYF
. | TRBV6-2/TRBV6-3 | CASGTYGQYF
. | TRBV6-2/TRBV6-3 | CASSLHVDAEAFF
. | TRBV11-2 | CASSLGGEKAYEQYF
. | TRBV10-3 | CAISESGRVGRGDNEQFF
. | TRBV12-3/TRBV12-4 | CASSPGVAWGTDTQYF
. | TRBV20-1 | CRSNGQTGELFF
TRBD2 | TRBV11-2 | CYSSYRTSGSYEQYF
TRBD1 | TRBV6-6 | CASRGHGGLNEQFF
TRBD2 | TRBV10-1 | CASSSGGNDKHYF
TRBD1 | TRBV10-3 | CTISGTGDSVTEAFF
TRBD2 | TRBV12-3/TRBV12-4 | CASSFFLAGVETQYF
. | TRBV6-1 | CASSEAWRDYSNQPQHF
TRBD1 | TRBV7-8 | CASNSLPSGQGVGKLFF
. | TRBV29-1 | CSVDETGGDTF
. | TRBV28 | CASSPWGGQQETQYF
. | TRBV5-5 | CASSLEGSDKSPLHF
TRBD1 | TRBV6-2/TRBV6-3 | CASISAGTVLSNQPQHF
. | TRBV20-1 | CRARLATLSIRDYEQYF
. | TRBV12-3/TRBV12-4 | CANSPRTVHNEQFF
. | TRBV28 | CASSFKPGWVANYGYTF
. | TRBV30 | CACKRGGYEQYF
. | TRBV10-3 | CAISTRGSGANVLTF
. | TRBV20-1 | CSAREGRGLNEQFF
. | TRBV11-1 | CASSLPEAPSSYNVQLF
TRBD2 | TRBV5-5 | CASRLGLAGGNVQFF
. | TRBV11-2 | CARSSRQGGRNTGELFF
TRBD2 | TRBV6-5 | CASSRLGGGKYTQYF
. | TRBV5-5 | CASSSLREGTEAFF
. | TRBV28 | CASSSEPTGYGYTF
. | TRBV5-6 | CASRLRRHSDQSQHF
. | TRBV11-2 | CVSSSSGSNPPLHF
. | TRBV29-1 | CSVEEGMDGEQYF
. | TRBV20-1 | CTAKGQTGELFF
. | TRBV29-1 | CSVSLSGGNEQFF
. | TRBV11-2 | CACSGRGGNTIYF
TRBD2 | TRBV6-2/TRBV6-3 | CASSPTSGRAANDEQFF
. | TRBV11-3 | CAITIDTEAFF
. | TRBV11-2 | CVSSVDMGYYGYTF
TRBD1 | TRBV4-1 | CASSHESRTGVYYGYTF
TRBD1 | TRBV20-1 | CSAGQGSSGNAIYF
TRBD2 | TRBV11-3 | CASIIELTSGSHNEHFF
. | TRBV6-1 | CASSKLGATEAFF
. | TRBV11-2 | CASSLASEEYF
. | TRBV11-2 | CAISANRAANYDYTF
. | TRBV6-2/TRBV6-3 | CASSYPRGTRYEQYF
TRBD2 | TRBV20-1 | CSARSSGRDTQYF